These 25 T cell receptor beta chains were all obtained from the same sample, sequenced in a study of T cell changes during pregnancy in multiple sclerosis. This table comes from immunoSEQ multiplex PCR, and its TCRdb copy is limited to in-frame clones, with some not included. The data show 40,000 to 60,000 clones, approximately 92% seen once. The sample was CD4+ T cells from peripheral blood mononuclear cells, taken in the third trimester of pregnancy. These receptors were obtained from a female donor with multiple sclerosis, enrolled in a pregnancy study.

V usage is TRBV6-5 and J usage is TRBJ2-1; D not certain. Trimming removed 1 base at V and 9 bases at J, with 16 bases between. The CDR3 is made up of 15 amino acids. The V gene's germline CDR1 is MNHEY and CDR2 SVGAGI. CDR3 DNA sequence: TGTGCCAGCAGTTACTATGGGTCGGAGTTCAGTGAGCAGTTCTTC. It encodes CASSYYGSEFSEQFF.

In its sample, this clone was seen once. The chain combines TRBV6-5 with TRBJ2-5; 11 nucleotides agree with TRBD2. This CDR3 is 15 amino acids long. Germline-derived CDR1 and CDR2 are MNHEY and SVGAGI. Trimming at V came to 5 bases and at J to 2 bases, leaving 4 bases not matched to a gene. CDR3 in amino acids: CASSVGLAEQETQYF. CDR3 nucleotides: TGTGCCAGCAGTGTGGGACTAGCGGAACAAGAGACCCAGTACTTC.

The rearrangement joins TRBV19 to TRBJ2-1; TRBD2 might be the D (6 bases). Germline CDR1 LNHDA, CDR2 SQIVND (reference sequence). CDR3 length: 11 amino acids. Trimming removed 5 bases from V and 8 bases from J, with 7 bases in between. Here the CDR3 reads CASSGGYEQFF. As DNA, the CDR3 is TGTGCCAGTAGTGGAGGGTATGAGCAGTTCTTC.

The rearrangement links TRBV2 to TRBJ2-5; TRBD2 matches at 13 bases. The CDR3 extends over 16 amino acids. V trimming: 7 bases; J trimming: 2 bases; junction bases outside the gene matches: 7. Germline CDR1 is SNHLY and CDR2 is FYNNEI. CDR3 in DNA: TGTGCCAGCAATAGACTAGCGGGAGGTCCACAAGAGACCCAGTACTTC. This translates into CASNRLAGGPQETQYF.

The V gene is TRBV25-1, the J gene TRBJ2-5, with D possibly TRBD2 on 5 matching bases. The CDR3 totals 14 residues. Trimming stripped 4 bases from V and 5 bases from J, with 14 bases between. The germline V gene has CDR1 MGHDK and CDR2 SYGVNS. The CDR3 region is CASSASRAGETQYF. In DNA, the CDR3 is TGTGCCAGCAGTGCTTCGAGGGCCGGGGAGACCCAGTACTTC.

This chain uses TRBV6-6 with TRBJ2-4, with D perhaps TRBD1 (5 bases). CDR1 is MNHNY and CDR2 is SVGAGI in the germline V gene (reference sequence). This CDR3 has 15 residues. V shed 5 bases and J shed 0 bases, with 11 bases lying between them. CDR3 residues: CASSTQEIAKNIQYF. The CDR3 DNA reads TGTGCCAGCAGTACACAGGAAATAGCCAAAAACATTCAGTACTTC.

V usage is TRBV11-1 and J usage is TRBJ2-1; 12 nucleotides match TRBD2. Germline assignment: CDR1 SGHAT and CDR2 FQDESV (reference sequence). The CDR3 is 17 residues long. V dropped 3 bases and J dropped 9; count of bases not matched to a gene: 12. The CDR3, as DNA: TGTGCCAGCAGCTTTTTGGTGACTAGCGGGAGTCGGGTTGAGCAGTTCTTC. Protein product: CASSFLVTSGSRVEQFF.

The rearrangement links TRBV6-6 to TRBJ2-7, with 11 bases lining up with TRBD1. CDR1 MNHNY and CDR2 SVGAGI come from the germline V gene (reference sequence). This CDR3 contains 14 residues. The V gene end was trimmed by 5 bases and the J gene end by 7 bases; junction bases not matched to a gene: 7. The CDR3 reads CASSNRDRGLEQYF. Here the CDR3 DNA reads TGTGCCAGCAGTAACCGGGACAGGGGGTTGGAGCAGTACTTC.

The rearrangement uses TRBV6-5 and TRBJ2-7; no reliable D call. The germline V gene encodes CDR1 MNHEY and CDR2 SVGAGI. The CDR3 has 11 residues. Trimming took off 5 bases at V and 6 bases at J, with 8 bases between the two ends. CDR3: CASSDNREQYF. In DNA form, the CDR3 reads TGTGCCAGCAGTGACAACCGCGAGCAGTACTTC.

This clone came up once. This chain uses TRBV4-2 with TRBJ2-1, with 9 bases matching TRBD1. The CDR3 runs 16 residues. Germline V gene sequence: CDR1 LGHNA, CDR2 YNFKEQ. The trim removed 1 base at V and 5 bases at J, leaving 6 bases unmatched. The CDR3 DNA sequence: TGTGCCAGCAGCCAAGCACCGGGACAGGGCCACAATGAGCAGTTCTTC. Protein sequence: CASSQAPGQGHNEQFF.

This clone has a single count. The V gene is TRBV6-6, the J gene TRBJ2-7; D remains unclear. Germline values: CDR1 MNHNY, CDR2 SVGAGI (reference sequence). The CDR3 is 13 residues long. Trimming removed 5 bases from V and 2 bases from J, with 10 bases in between. The CDR3 loop reads CASSPESPYEQYF. CDR3 nucleotide sequence: TGTGCCAGCAGTCCTGAGAGCCCCTACGAGCAGTACTTC.

The V call is TRBV11-2, the J call TRBJ2-3, with D possibly being TRBD1 (6 bases). From germline, CDR1 is SGHAT and CDR2 FQNNGV. CDR3 length: 14 residues. Trimming stripped 5 bases from V and 4 bases from J, with 13 bases between. In DNA, the CDR3 is TGTGCCAGCAGCGAGCAGAGGACAGCAGATACGCAGTATTTT. As protein: CASSEQRTADTQYF.

The chain recombines TRBV28 with TRBJ2-7, with a tentative D call TRBD2 (5 bases). CDR1 is MDHEN, CDR2 SYDVKM, per germline. Trimming shortened V by 2 bases and J by 4 bases, and 9 bases separated the two germline ends. The CDR3 loop spans 13 amino acids. The CDR3 protein is CASSLIPGYEQYF. CDR3 nucleotides: TGTGCCAGCAGTTTAATCCCGGGATACGAGCAGTACTTC.

J is TRBJ2-3 and V is TRBV5-4, with 8 positions matching TRBD2. CDR3 size: 17 residues. With V trimmed by 0 bases and J by 2 bases, 8 bases remained unmatched. CDR1 and CDR2 (germline): SGHNT, YYREEE (reference sequence). The CDR3 here is CASSLGGSGVLTDTQYF. The CDR3 DNA sequence: TGTGCCAGCAGCTTGGGAGGTAGCGGGGTCCTCACAGATACGCAGTATTTT.

This clone appeared a few times. V is TRBV29-1 and J is TRBJ2-5; 7 nucleotides line up with TRBD1. Germline V gene sequence: CDR1 SQVTM, CDR2 ANQGSEA. This CDR3 comprises 15 residues. With V trimmed by 7 bases and J by 0 bases, 11 bases remained unmatched. CDR3 sequence: CSGISGTVYQETQYF. In DNA, the CDR3 is TGCAGCGGGATTTCCGGGACAGTGTACCAAGAGACCCAGTACTTC.

J is TRBJ2-5 and V is TRBV4-2; 9 nucleotides line up with TRBD2. V dropped 2 bases and J dropped 2; count of bases not matched to a gene: 6. CDR1 LGHNA and CDR2 YNFKEQ come from the germline V gene. The length of the CDR3 is 16 residues. CDR3 sequence: CASSQPLAGRQETQYF. The CDR3 bases are TGTGCCAGCAGCCAACCACTAGCGGGCAGACAAGAGACCCAGTACTTC.

This chain uses TRBV30 with TRBJ2-2; weak D call: TRBD1 (5 bases). The V and J ends lost 5 bases and 1 base respectively, with 8 bases between them. Germline V gene lookup returns CDR1 GTSNPN and CDR2 SVGIG (reference sequence). CDR3 length: 13 amino acids. The CDR3 loop reads CAWATGNTGELFF. The CDR3 DNA is TGTGCCTGGGCTACAGGGAACACCGGGGAGCTGTTTTTT.

The genes are TRBV5-1 and TRBJ2-6; D not certain. Trimming stripped 0 bases from V and 0 bases from J, with 13 bases between. The CDR3 is 18 residues long. From germline, CDR1 is SGHRS and CDR2 YFSETQ. The CDR3 loop is CASSLVITAYSGANVLTF. CDR3 DNA: TGCGCCAGCAGCTTGGTTATTACAGCCTACTCTGGGGCCAACGTCCTGACTTTC.

V gene TRBV7-6 combines with J gene TRBJ2-3; 9 bases are shared with TRBD1. With V trimmed by 3 bases and J by 3 bases, 4 bases remained unmatched. The CDR3 is made up of 15 amino acids. Germline CDR1 SGHVS, CDR2 FNYEAQ. The CDR3 DNA sequence: TGTGCCAGCAGCTTGGACAGGGGAAGGACAGATACGCAGTATTTT. Translating gives CASSLDRGRTDTQYF.

The chain uses TRBV28 and TRBJ2-1; 11 bases align to TRBD2. The V gene end was trimmed by 6 bases and the J gene end by 4 bases; junction bases not matched to a gene: 2. Germline V gene sequence: CDR1 MDHEN, CDR2 SYDVKM. The CDR3 has 14 residues. CDR3 in DNA: TGTGCCAGCAGGGGACTAGCGGCTTACAATGAGCAGTTCTTC. As protein: CASRGLAAYNEQFF. The full variable domain, rest sourced from reference TRBV28 and TRBJ2-1, is DVKVTQSSRYLVKRTGEKVFLECVQDMDHENMFWYRQDPGLGLRLIYFSYDVKMKEKGDIPEGYSVSREKKERFSLILESASTNQTSMYLCASRGLAAYNEQFFGPGTRLTVL.

This chain connects TRBV18 to TRBJ2-7; D might be TRBD1 (5 bases). Germline V gene data show CDR1 as KGHSH and CDR2 as LQKENI. The CDR3 spans 13 residues. The V and J ends lost 1 base and 2 bases respectively, with 6 bases between them. Here the CDR3 reads CASSPQQAYEQYF. DNA of the CDR3: TGTGCCAGCTCACCACAACAGGCCTACGAGCAGTACTTC.

The chain joins TRBV7-8 to TRBJ2-1; the match to TRBD2 covers 9 bases. CDR1 is SGHVS and CDR2 is FQNEAQ in the germline V gene. CDR3 length: 15 residues. J gave up 2 bases and V 4 bases, and 3 bases lay outside the gene matches. CDR3 in amino acids: CASSSAGGAYNEQFF. The CDR3 nucleotides read TGTGCCAGCAGCTCCGCGGGAGGGGCCTACAATGAGCAGTTCTTC.

This clone was seen just once. Other DNA sequences within the sample encode an identical CDR3. The V gene is TRBV4-2, the J gene TRBJ2-1; 9 nucleotides agree with TRBD2. Per germline, CDR1 LGHNA and CDR2 YNFKEQ. Trimming removed 0 bases from V and 2 bases from J; junction bases left unmatched: 5. This CDR3 contains 17 residues. The CDR3 sequence is CASSQDPGGRAYNEQFF. The CDR3 bases are TGTGCCAGCAGCCAAGATCCTGGCGGGAGGGCCTACAATGAGCAGTTCTTC.

The chain uses TRBV19 and TRBJ2-2; the match to TRBD2 covers 15 bases. The V gene end was trimmed by 5 bases and the J gene end by 0 bases; junction bases not matched to a gene: 10. CDR3 length: 20 amino acids. Germline V CDR1 and CDR2: LNHDA, SQIVND (reference sequence). The CDR3 DNA sequence: TGTGCCAGTAGTTCACCCGGACTAGCGGGAGGGCCTTCGAACACCGGGGAGCTGTTTTTT. As protein: CASSSPGLAGGPSNTGELFF. The complete variable domain, with remaining parts taken from reference TRBV19 and TRBJ2-2, reads DGGITQSPKYLFRKEGQNVTLSCEQNLNHDAMYWYRQDPGQGLRLIYYSQIVNDFQKGDIAEGYSVSREKKESFPLTVTSAQKNPTAFYLCASSSPGLAGGPSNTGELFFGEGSRLTVL.

V usage is TRBV5-6 and J usage is TRBJ1-4, with D possibly being TRBD1 (6 bases). V was shortened by 0 bases and J by 6 bases, with 9 bases between the two germline ends. In germline, CDR1 is SGHDT, CDR2 YYEEEE. The CDR3 is 14 residues long. CDR3 residues: CASSLAQGYEKLFF. The CDR3 DNA reads TGTGCCAGCAGCTTGGCGCAGGGGTATGAAAAACTGTTTTTT.